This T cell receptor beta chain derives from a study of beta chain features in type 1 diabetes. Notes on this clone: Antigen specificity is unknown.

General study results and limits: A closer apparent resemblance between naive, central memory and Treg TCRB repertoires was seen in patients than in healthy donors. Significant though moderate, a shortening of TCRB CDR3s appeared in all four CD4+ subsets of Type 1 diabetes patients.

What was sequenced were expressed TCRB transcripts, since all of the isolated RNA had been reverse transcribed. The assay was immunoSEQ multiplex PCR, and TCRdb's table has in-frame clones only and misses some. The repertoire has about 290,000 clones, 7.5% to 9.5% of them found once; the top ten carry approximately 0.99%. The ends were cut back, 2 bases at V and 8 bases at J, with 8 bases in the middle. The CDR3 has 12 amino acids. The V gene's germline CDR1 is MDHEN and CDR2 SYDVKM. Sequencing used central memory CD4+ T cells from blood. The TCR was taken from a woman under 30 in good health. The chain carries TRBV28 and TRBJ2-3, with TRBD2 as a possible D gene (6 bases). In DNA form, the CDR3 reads TGTGCCAGCAGTTTAATCGGGGGTACGCAGTATTTT. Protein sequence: CASSLIGGTQYF.